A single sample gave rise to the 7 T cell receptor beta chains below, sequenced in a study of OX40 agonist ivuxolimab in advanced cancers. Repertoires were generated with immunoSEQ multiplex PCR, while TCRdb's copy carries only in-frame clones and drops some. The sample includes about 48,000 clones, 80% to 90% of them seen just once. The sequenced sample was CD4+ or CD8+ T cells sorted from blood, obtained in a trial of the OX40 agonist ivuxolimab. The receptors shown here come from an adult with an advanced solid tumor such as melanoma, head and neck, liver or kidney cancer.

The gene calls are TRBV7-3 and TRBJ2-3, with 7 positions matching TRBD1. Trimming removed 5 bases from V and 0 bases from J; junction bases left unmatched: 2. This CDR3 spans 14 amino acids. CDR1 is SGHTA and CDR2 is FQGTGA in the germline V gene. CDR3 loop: CASSPGQSTDTQYF. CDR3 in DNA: TGTGCCAGCAGCCCGGGACAGAGCACAGATACGCAGTATTTT.

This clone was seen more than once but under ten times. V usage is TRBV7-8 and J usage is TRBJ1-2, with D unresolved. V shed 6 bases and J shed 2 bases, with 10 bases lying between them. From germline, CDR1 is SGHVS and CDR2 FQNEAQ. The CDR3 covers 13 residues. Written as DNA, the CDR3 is TGTGCCAGCAGTCTGCCAGAAAACTATGGCTACACCTTC. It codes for CASSLPENYGYTF.

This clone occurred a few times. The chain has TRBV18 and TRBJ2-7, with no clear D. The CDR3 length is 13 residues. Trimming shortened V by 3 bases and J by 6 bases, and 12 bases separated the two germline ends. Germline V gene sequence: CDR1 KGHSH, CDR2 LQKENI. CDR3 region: CASSPSPPSEQYF. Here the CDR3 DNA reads TGTGCCAGCTCACCTTCGCCCCCAAGCGAGCAGTACTTC.

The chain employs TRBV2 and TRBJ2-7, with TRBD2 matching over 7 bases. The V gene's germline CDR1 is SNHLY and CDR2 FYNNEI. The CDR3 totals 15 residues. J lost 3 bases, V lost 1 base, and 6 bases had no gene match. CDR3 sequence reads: CASSEGVGGGYEQYF. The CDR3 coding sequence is TGTGCCAGCAGTGAAGGAGTGGGGGGGGGCTACGAGCAGTACTTC.

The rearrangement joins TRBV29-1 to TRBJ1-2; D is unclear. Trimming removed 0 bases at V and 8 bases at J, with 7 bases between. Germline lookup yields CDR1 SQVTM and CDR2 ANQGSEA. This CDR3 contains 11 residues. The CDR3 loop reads CSVEDGNGYTF. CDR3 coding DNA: TGCAGCGTTGAAGATGGAAACGGCTACACCTTC.

For the CDR3, the DNA is TGTGCTAGTGGCTCCAGCGGGAGTGGTAGCGGTGAGCAGTTCTTC. Translated: CASGSSGSGSGEQFF. The chain couples TRBV12-5 to TRBJ2-1; 8 bases are a match to TRBD2. Trimming cost V 6 bases and J 9 bases; bases outside gene matches: 13. Germline CDR1 is LGHNT and CDR2 is FRNRAP. The CDR3 is 15 residues long.

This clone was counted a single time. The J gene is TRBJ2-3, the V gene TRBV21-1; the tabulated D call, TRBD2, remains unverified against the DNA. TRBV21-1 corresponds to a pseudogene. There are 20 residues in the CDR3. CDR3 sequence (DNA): TGTGCCAGCAGCAAAGTGTGCAGGGTACCCCACGCACGCGGGGGGGATACGCAGTATTTT. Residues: CASSKVCRVPHARGGDTQYF.